This T cell receptor beta chain was found in a study of control samples from healthy donors and cancer patients. Some clones are missing from TCRdb's copy, which holds only in-frame ones; the method was immunoSEQ multiplex PCR. This sample yields 110,000 to 150,000 clones, of which 94% are seen a single time; about an eighth belongs to the top ten. Germline CDR1 MNHEY, CDR2 SVGAGI. The CDR3 loop spans 14 amino acids. The ends were cut back, 0 bases at V and 2 bases at J, with 7 bases in the middle. Sequencing was carried out using blood. The source is a man in his forties in good health. The V gene is TRBV6-5, the J gene TRBJ1-1, with no clear D. CDR3 protein: CASSYSEINTEAFF. The CDR3 coding sequence is TGTGCCAGCAGTTACTCGGAGATTAACACTGAAGCTTTCTTT.